What follows is one T cell receptor beta chain and its context. Its antigen is undetermined. The data stem from a study of OX40 agonist ivuxolimab in advanced cancers. As for the study in general: Partial response was recorded in three patients: one hepatocellular carcinoma and two cutaneous melanoma cases. Study conclusions and caveats: At 0.1 to 3.0 mg/kg, CD4+ and CD8+ blood T cells expanded clonally by week 6.

Assay: immunoSEQ multiplex PCR; the TCRdb copy retains only in-frame clones and omits some. The table records approximately 58,000 clones, 75% to 95% of them present only once. V was clipped by 2 bases and J by 2 bases, with 7 bases between them. Germline V gene data show CDR1 as LGHNT and CDR2 as FRNRAP. The CDR3 totals 13 residues. This TCR came from an adult with an advanced solid tumor such as melanoma, head and neck, liver or kidney cancer. This specimen was CD4+ or CD8+ T cells sorted from blood, taken in a trial of the OX40 agonist ivuxolimab. The chain recombines TRBV12-5 with TRBJ2-7; D not certain. The CDR3 nucleotides are TGTGCTAGTGGTTTGCACAGCCCCTACGAGCAGTACTTC. Protein sequence: CASGLHSPYEQYF. Filled out from reference TRBV12-5 and TRBJ2-7, the complete variable domain reads DARVTQTPRHKVTEMGQEVTMRCQPILGHNTVFWYRQTMMQGLELLAYFRNRAPLDDSGMPKDRFSAEMPDATLATLKIQPSEPRDSAVYFCASGLHSPYEQYFGPGTRLTVT.